The 20 T cell receptor beta chains below all came from one sample that was sequenced in a study of regulatory T cells in long-lasting Graves disease. Time point denoted: persistent/refractory GD, antithyroid drugs over 5 years with positive TRAb. PBMC-derived RNA was used for the TCR library. Through Arm-PCR of CDR3 regions and iRepertoire HTBI primers, TCR beta libraries were built. TCRdb recomputed calls from the multiplex PCR reads with MiXCR, one row per CDR3 protein. The sample holds a few hundred thousand distinct CDR3 sequences, roughly a quarter seen once. Here the sequenced sample was peripheral blood mononuclear cells (PBMCs), taken when the disease was refractory, from a patient treated with antithyroid drugs. The receptor set was obtained from a female donor with Graves disease.

This clonotype occurred many times. The J gene is TRBJ1-6, the V gene TRBV12-3 or TRBV12-4, with D hard to call. V gave up 3 bases and J gave up 6 bases, with 6 bases separating them. The CDR3 has 13 residues. CDR3: CASSLSGNSPLHF. DNA for the CDR3: TGTGCCAGCAGTTTGAGCGGTAATTCACCCCTCCACTTT.

This clonotype appeared many times. The chain combines TRBV7-2 with TRBJ2-5, with D unresolved. This CDR3 has 12 amino acids. The germline V gene encodes CDR1 SGHTA and CDR2 FQGNSA. V shed 5 bases and J shed 5 bases, with 9 bases lying between them. CDR3 in amino acids: CASSPLRETQYF. DNA of the CDR3: TGTGCCAGCAGCCCCCTACGGGAGACCCAGTACTTC.

The chain links TRBV5-1 to TRBJ2-2; D perhaps matches TRBD1 (6 bases). Germline V gene data show CDR1 as SGHRS and CDR2 as YFSETQ. V lost 3 bases and J lost 2, with 14 bases in between. This CDR3 spans 16 amino acids. The DNA of the CDR3 is TGCGCCAGCAGCTGGACTCGGACAGATAACACCGGGGAGCTGTTTTTT. It codes for CASSWTRTDNTGELFF.

The gene calls are TRBV27 and TRBJ2-3, with D possibly being TRBD1 or TRBD2 (6 bases each). Deletions cut 0 bases from V and 4 bases from J, with 20 bases between. CDR1 and CDR2 (germline): MNHEY, SMNVEV (reference sequence). This CDR3 spans 18 amino acids. The CDR3 DNA reads TGTGCCAGCAGTTTATCGAGGTTGGGGGGCTTGAGCTCAGATACGCAGTATTTT. It yields the protein CASSLSRLGGLSSDTQYF.

The chain carries TRBV3-1 and TRBJ2-5, with 13 bases fitting TRBD2. The junction had 8 bases not matched to a gene; V was cut back by 3 bases and J by 7 bases. Per the germline V gene, CDR1 is LGHDT and CDR2 is YNNKEL (reference sequence). This CDR3 comprises 16 residues. Here the CDR3 DNA reads TGTGCCAGCAGCCACCTACTAGCGGGGGGGGGCTTGACCCAGTACTTC. Translating it yields CASSHLLAGGGLTQYF.

This clonotype was picked up many times. The chain carries TRBV6-5 and TRBJ2-5, with D perhaps given as TRBD1 or TRBD2 (5 bases each). This CDR3 spans 14 amino acids. V was trimmed by 4 bases and J by 4 bases, leaving 13 bases between them. Germline CDR1 reads MNHEY; CDR2 reads SVGAGI. CDR3 residues: CASSFREWGETQYF. In DNA form, the CDR3 reads TGTGCCAGCAGTTTCAGGGAGTGGGGAGAGACCCAGTACTTC.

The sample holds many counts of this clonotype. The chain combines TRBV28 with TRBJ2-3; D is perhaps TRBD2 (5 bases). Trimming took off 6 bases at V and 2 bases at J, with 18 bases between the two ends. The germline CDR1 and CDR2 sequences are MDHEN and SYDVKM. This CDR3 contains 16 residues. The CDR3 DNA is TGTGCCAGCAGCCCCATCGGAACGGGATACACAGATACGCAGTATTTT. Translation gives CASSPIGTGYTDTQYF.

V usage is TRBV27 and J usage is TRBJ2-7; D is undetermined. The germline V gene has CDR1 MNHEY and CDR2 SMNVEV (reference sequence). The CDR3 has 11 amino acids. With 8 bases removed from V and 6 bases from J, the gap between germline ends came to 11 bases. The CDR3: CASRTLSEQYF. The CDR3 nucleotides read TGTGCCAGCCGCACGCTCTCCGAGCAGTACTTC.

This clonotype showed up many times. V gene TRBV6-1 combines with J gene TRBJ2-5; D is possibly TRBD2 (6 bases). Per germline, CDR1 MNHNS and CDR2 SASEGT. CDR3 size: 13 residues. Trimming took 7 bases from V and 4 from J, leaving 13 bases between them. The CDR3 sequence is CASNPVGGETQYF. CDR3 bases: TGTGCCAGCAACCCAGTGGGGGGAGAGACCCAGTACTTC.

This clonotype appeared many times. The genes are TRBV10-3 and TRBJ1-3, with 7 bases lining up with TRBD1. CDR3 length: 18 residues. The germline V gene encodes CDR1 ENHRY and CDR2 SYGVKD. V lost 10 bases, J lost 1 base, and 19 bases stayed unmatched. CDR3 sequence: CATLGLPGQPRSGNTIYF. CDR3 DNA sequence: TGTGCCACCCTGGGACTGCCGGGACAGCCAAGGTCTGGAAACACCATATATTTT.

This chain uses TRBV30 with TRBJ1-4; D gene ambiguous. Per germline, CDR1 GTSNPN and CDR2 SVGIG (reference sequence). Trimming removed 1 base at V and 7 bases at J, with 13 bases between. CDR3 length: 14 residues. The CDR3 spells CAWSGGRGGEKLFF. CDR3 nucleotide sequence: TGTGCCTGGAGTGGAGGGCGAGGAGGTGAAAAACTGTTTTTT.

V and J are TRBV18 and TRBJ1-2; the D is unclear. The CDR3 has 13 amino acids. V was cut by 0 bases and J by 7 bases, with 9 bases left in between. Germline V gene data show CDR1 as KGHSH and CDR2 as LQKENI. CDR3 sequence reads: CASSPPEGIGYTF. CDR3 bases: TGTGCCAGCTCACCACCGGAGGGAATTGGCTACACCTTC. Full variable domain (outside the CDR3, taken from reference TRBV18 and TRBJ1-2): NAGVMQNPRHLVRRRGQEARLRCSPMKGHSHVYWYRQLPEEGLKFMVYLQKENIIDESGMPKERFSAEFPKEGPSILRIQQVVRGDSAAYFCASSPPEGIGYTFGSGTRLTVV.

This clonotype has a count of ten or more. The chain carries TRBV27 and TRBJ2-7; 13 nucleotides align to TRBD2. Germline V gives CDR1 MNHEY, CDR2 SMNVEV (reference sequence). The J segment lost 3 bases and the V segment lost 4 bases, leaving 6 bases of the junction unmatched. The CDR3 runs to 16 residues. This CDR3 reads CASSSPGLAGHYEQYF. The CDR3 DNA reads as TGTGCCAGCAGTTCCCCGGGACTAGCGGGACACTACGAGCAGTACTTC.

This clonotype was found many times. The rearrangement uses TRBV7-9 and TRBJ1-1; TRBD1 might be the D (6 bases). Trimming removed 1 base at V and 4 bases at J, with 10 bases between. The CDR3 runs 14 residues. CDR1 and CDR2 (germline): SEHNR, FQNEAQ (reference sequence). CDR3 in DNA: TGTGCCAGCAGCTTAGATGGCAGGGGCACTGAAGCTTTCTTT. This codes for CASSLDGRGTEAFF.

With respect to this clonotype: A read error may be the cause here, since a much bigger clone is one base away. No conserved phenylalanine or tryptophan ends this CDR3, so it is likely a read error. This chain uses TRBV7-9 with TRBJ2-7, with D perhaps TRBD1 or TRBD2 (5 bases each). V was pared by 5 bases and J by 2 bases, with 13 bases between. The germline V gene encodes CDR1 SEHNR and CDR2 FQNEAQ (reference sequence). The CDR3 runs 14 residues. The CDR3: CASSLLEGPYEQYS. Written as DNA, the CDR3 is TGTGCCAGCAGCCTTTTAGAGGGGCCCTACGAGCAGTACTCC.

The rearrangement links TRBV2 to TRBJ2-3, with D hard to call. V was clipped by 7 bases and J by 0 bases, with 8 bases between them. CDR1 is SNHLY, CDR2 FYNNEI, per germline. The CDR3 length is 13 residues. The CDR3 here is CASNLRSTDTQYF. DNA of the CDR3: TGTGCCAGCAACCTGAGGAGCACAGATACGCAGTATTTT. The full variable domain, in which reference TRBV2 and TRBJ2-3 provide the parts outside the CDR3, is EPEVTQTPSHQVTQMGQEVILRCVPISNHLYFYWYRQILGQKVEFLVSFYNNEISEKSEIFDDQFSVERPDGSNFTLKIRSTKLEDSAMYFCASNLRSTDTQYFGPGTRLTVL.

The genes are TRBV6-1 and TRBJ2-2; unclear D gene. The CDR3 is 14 amino acids. Looked up from germline, CDR1 is MNHNS and CDR2 is SASEGT. V gave up 6 bases and J gave up 1 base, with 9 bases separating them. The CDR3 spells CASSRVVNTGELFF. Here the CDR3 DNA reads TGTGCCAGCAGCCGCGTGGTGAACACCGGGGAGCTGTTTTTT.

This clonotype appeared many times. The chain joins TRBV27 to TRBJ1-2; 8 bases map to TRBD1. Losses at the gene ends were 5 bases for V and 5 bases for J; bases not matched to a gene: 1. The CDR3 consists of 12 residues. Per the germline V gene, CDR1 is MNHEY and CDR2 is SMNVEV (reference sequence). DNA for the CDR3: TGTGCCAGCAGTCGACAGGGGTATGGCTACACCTTC. Translation: CASSRQGYGYTF.

This clonotype was recorded many times. The rearrangement uses TRBV7-2 and TRBJ1-1, with D unclear. Germline values: CDR1 SGHTA, CDR2 FQGNSA. The V end lost 5 bases, the J end lost 5 bases, and 12 bases lay between the germline ends. The CDR3 sequence is 13 residues long. CDR3 loop: CASSHNPGTEAFF. CDR3 nucleotide sequence: TGTGCCAGCAGCCACAACCCGGGGACTGAAGCTTTCTTT. Using reference TRBV7-2 and TRBJ1-1 for the parts outside the CDR3, the full variable domain is GAGVSQSPSNKVTEKGKDVELRCDPISGHTALYWYRQSLGQGLEFLIYFQGNSAPDKSGLPSDRFSAERTGGSVSTLTIQRTQQEDSAVYLCASSHNPGTEAFFGQGTRLTVV.

This clonotype has a count of ten or more. In nucleotides, the CDR3 is TGCAGTGCTTTGGATCCCGGGGGCTATGGCTACACCTTC. Amino acid sequence: CSALDPGGYGYTF. This chain connects TRBV20-1 to TRBJ1-2; possibly TRBD1 for D (5 bases). The germline gives CDR1 DFQATT, CDR2 SNEGSKA (reference sequence). V gave up 5 bases and J gave up 4 bases, with 14 bases separating them. The CDR3 length is 13 residues.